This paragraph covers one TCR beta chain sequence. The data derive from a study of cytomegalovirus exposure and HLA in healthy donors. Germline V CDR1 and CDR2: SGHNT, YYREEE (reference sequence). V gave up 4 bases and J gave up 2 bases; unmatched junction bases: 9. The CDR3 has 16 amino acids. The repertoire was sequenced with immunoSEQ multiplex PCR; TCRdb's copy has only in-frame clones and lacks some. Of 160,000 or so clones detected, approximately 87% appear once; the ten largest clones hold roughly 1.5%. The sequence was collected from a woman aged 30 to 39 in good health and CMV-seronegative. The sample comprised PBMCs. This chain connects TRBV5-4 to TRBJ2-3; 8 bases are shared with TRBD2. CDR3 bases: TGTGCCAGCAGCAGCGGGACTAGTCGGGCCACAGATACGCAGTATTTT. Protein product: CASSSGTSRATDTQYF. The variable domain in full, completed from reference TRBV5-4 and TRBJ2-3, reads ETGVTQSPTHLIKTRGQQVTLRCSSQSGHNTVSWYQQALGQGPQFIFQYYREEENGRGNFPPRFSGLQFPNYSSELNVNALELDDSALYLCASSSGTSRATDTQYFGPGTRLTVL.